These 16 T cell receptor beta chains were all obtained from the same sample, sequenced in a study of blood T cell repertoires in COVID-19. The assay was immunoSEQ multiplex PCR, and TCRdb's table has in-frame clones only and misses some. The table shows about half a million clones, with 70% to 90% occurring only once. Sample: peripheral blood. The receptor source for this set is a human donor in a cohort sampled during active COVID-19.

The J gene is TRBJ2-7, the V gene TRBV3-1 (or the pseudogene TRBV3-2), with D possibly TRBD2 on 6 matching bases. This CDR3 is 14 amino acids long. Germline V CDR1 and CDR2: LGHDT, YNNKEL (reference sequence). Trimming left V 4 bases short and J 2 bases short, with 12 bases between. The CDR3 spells CASSLSGTTYEQYF. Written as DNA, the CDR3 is TGTGCCAGCAGCCTTAGCGGTACAACCTACGAGCAGTACTTC.

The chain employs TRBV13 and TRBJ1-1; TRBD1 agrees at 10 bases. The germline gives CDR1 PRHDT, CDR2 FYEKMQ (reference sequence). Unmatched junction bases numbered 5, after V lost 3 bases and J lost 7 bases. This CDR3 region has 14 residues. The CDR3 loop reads CASSFGTGDVEAFF. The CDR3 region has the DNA TGTGCCAGCAGCTTCGGGACAGGGGACGTTGAAGCTTTCTTT.

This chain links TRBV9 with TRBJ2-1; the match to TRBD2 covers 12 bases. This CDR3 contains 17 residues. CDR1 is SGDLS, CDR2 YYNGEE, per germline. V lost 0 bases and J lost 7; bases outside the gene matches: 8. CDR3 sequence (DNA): TGTGCCAGCAGCGTAGCTGCTAGCGGGAGGGCCTTGAATGAGCAGTTCTTC. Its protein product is CASSVAASGRALNEQFF.

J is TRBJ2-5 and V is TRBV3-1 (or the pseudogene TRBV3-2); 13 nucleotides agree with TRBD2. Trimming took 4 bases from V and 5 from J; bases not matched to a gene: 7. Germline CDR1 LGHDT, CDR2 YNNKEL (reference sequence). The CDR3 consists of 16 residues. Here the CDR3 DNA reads TGTGCCAGCAGCCTTAGGACTAGCGGGAGAAGGGAGACCCAGTACTTC. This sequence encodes CASSLRTSGRRETQYF.

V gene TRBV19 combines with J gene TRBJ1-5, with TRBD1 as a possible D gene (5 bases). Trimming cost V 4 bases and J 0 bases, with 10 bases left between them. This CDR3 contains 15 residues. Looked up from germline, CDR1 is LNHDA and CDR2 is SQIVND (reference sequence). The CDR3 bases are TGTGCCAGTAGTACATGGGGGGATAGCAATCAGCCCCAGCATTTT. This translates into CASSTWGDSNQPQHF.

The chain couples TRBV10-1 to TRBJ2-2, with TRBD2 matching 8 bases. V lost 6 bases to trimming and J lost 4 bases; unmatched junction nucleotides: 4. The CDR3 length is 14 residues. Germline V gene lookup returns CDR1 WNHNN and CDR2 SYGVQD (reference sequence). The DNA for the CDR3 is TGCGCCAGCAGAGCGGGAGTAATCACCGGGGAGCTGTTTTTT. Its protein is CASRAGVITGELFF.

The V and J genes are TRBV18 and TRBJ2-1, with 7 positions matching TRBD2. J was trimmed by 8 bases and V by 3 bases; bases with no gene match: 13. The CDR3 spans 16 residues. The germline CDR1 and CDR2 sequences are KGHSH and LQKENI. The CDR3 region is CASSPASGRRADEQFF. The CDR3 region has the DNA TGTGCCAGCTCACCTGCTAGCGGCCGCCGGGCGGATGAGCAGTTCTTC.

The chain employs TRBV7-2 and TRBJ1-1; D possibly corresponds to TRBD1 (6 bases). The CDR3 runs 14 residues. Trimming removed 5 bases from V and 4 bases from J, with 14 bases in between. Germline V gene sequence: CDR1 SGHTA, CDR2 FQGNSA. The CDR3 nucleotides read TGTGCCAGCAGCCCCGCAACAGGGTCCACTGAAGCTTTCTTT. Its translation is CASSPATGSTEAFF.

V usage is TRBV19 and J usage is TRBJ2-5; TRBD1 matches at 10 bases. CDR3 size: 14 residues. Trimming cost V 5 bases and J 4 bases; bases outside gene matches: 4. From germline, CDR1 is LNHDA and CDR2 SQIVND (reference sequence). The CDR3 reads CASSGTGAGETQYF. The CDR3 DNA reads TGTGCCAGTAGTGGGACAGGGGCGGGAGAGACCCAGTACTTC.

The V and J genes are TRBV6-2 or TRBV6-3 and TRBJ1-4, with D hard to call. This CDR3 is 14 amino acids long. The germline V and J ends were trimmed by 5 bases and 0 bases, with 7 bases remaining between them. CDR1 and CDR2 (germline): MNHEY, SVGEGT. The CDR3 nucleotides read TGTGCCAGCAGTCTTTTTGCAACTAATGAAAAACTGTTTTTT. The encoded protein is CASSLFATNEKLFF.

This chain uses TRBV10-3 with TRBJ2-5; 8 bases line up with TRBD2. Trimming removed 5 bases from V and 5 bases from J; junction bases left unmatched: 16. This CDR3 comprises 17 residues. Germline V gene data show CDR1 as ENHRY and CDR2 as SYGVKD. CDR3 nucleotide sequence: TGTGCCATCAGTCGCCGAATGAGCGCGGGGGGCGAGGAGACCCAGTACTTC. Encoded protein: CAISRRMSAGGEETQYF.

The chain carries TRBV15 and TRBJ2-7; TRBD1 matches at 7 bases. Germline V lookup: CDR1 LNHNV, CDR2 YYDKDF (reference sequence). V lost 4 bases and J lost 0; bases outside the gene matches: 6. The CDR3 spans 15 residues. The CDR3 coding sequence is TGTGCCACCAGCATCGACAGGGAAAGCTCCTACGAGCAGTACTTC. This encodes CATSIDRESSYEQYF.

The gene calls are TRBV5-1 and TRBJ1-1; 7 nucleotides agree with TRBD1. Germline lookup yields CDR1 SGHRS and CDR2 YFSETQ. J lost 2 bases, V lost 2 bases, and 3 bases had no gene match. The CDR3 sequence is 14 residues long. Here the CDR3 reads CASSFGTENTEAFF. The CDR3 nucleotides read TGCGCCAGCAGCTTTGGGACAGAAAACACTGAAGCTTTCTTT. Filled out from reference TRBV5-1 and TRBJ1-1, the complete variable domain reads KAGVTQTPRYLIKTRGQQVTLSCSPISGHRSVSWYQQTPGQGLQFLFEYFSETQRNKGNFPGRFSGRQFSNSRSEMNVSTLELGDSALYLCASSFGTENTEAFFGQGTRLTVV.

The CDR3 coding sequence is TGTGCCAGCAGCTTAGAGACGGGGGGAGGCTATGGCTACACCTTC. Its protein product is CASSLETGGGYGYTF. The gene calls are TRBV7-9 and TRBJ1-2; a weak D match, TRBD1 (5 bases). The CDR3 totals 15 residues. CDR1 is SEHNR, CDR2 FQNEAQ, per germline (reference sequence). With 1 base removed from V and 4 bases from J, the gap between germline ends came to 13 bases.

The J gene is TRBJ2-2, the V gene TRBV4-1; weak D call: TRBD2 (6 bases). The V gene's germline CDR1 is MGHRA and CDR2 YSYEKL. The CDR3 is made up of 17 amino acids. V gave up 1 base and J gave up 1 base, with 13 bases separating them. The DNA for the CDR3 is TGCGCCAGCAGCCAAGTTACCAGCGGGCGGAACACCGGGGAGCTGTTTTTT. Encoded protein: CASSQVTSGRNTGELFF.

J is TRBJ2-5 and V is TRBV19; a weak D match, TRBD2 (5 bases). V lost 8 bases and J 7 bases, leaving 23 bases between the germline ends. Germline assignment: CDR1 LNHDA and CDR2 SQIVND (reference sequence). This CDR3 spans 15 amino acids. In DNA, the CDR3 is TGTGCCAGTGCTAGCTCGTTTTTCCGGGGTGGGACCCAGTACTTC. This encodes CASASSFFRGGTQYF.